The entry below describes one TCR beta chain. Its antigen remains unidentified. These data come from a study of cytomegalovirus exposure and HLA in healthy donors. Overall study findings and caveats: Earlier findings revealed that most TCR beta V segments proved productive either about 87% or about 30% of the time. The analysis excluded some indistinguishable V segments, including TRBV6-2 and TRBV6-3.

PCR involved 60 Vbeta and 13 Jbeta primers. How the authors handled the data: Approximately 11 million of some 80 million unique TCR beta chains were shared, per a later count. TCRdb's copy holds only in-frame clones and misses some; the assay was immunoSEQ multiplex PCR. The DNA gave D and trimming, while V, J and clone size come from that table. The sample has fewer than 250,000 clones, under 85% seen once. Trimming stripped 6 bases from V and 2 bases from J, with 11 bases between. This CDR3 is 14 amino acids long. Per germline, CDR1 LNHDA and CDR2 SQIVND (reference sequence). Sequencing was carried out using PBMCs. This clonotype originated in a woman aged 50 to 60 in good health and CMV-seropositive. V and J are TRBV19 and TRBJ1-5, with D perhaps TRBD1 (5 bases). The CDR3 DNA reads as TGTGCCAGTAGGCCCGGGGGAGGCAATCAGCCCCAGCATTTT. Translated, it gives CASRPGGGNQPQHF.